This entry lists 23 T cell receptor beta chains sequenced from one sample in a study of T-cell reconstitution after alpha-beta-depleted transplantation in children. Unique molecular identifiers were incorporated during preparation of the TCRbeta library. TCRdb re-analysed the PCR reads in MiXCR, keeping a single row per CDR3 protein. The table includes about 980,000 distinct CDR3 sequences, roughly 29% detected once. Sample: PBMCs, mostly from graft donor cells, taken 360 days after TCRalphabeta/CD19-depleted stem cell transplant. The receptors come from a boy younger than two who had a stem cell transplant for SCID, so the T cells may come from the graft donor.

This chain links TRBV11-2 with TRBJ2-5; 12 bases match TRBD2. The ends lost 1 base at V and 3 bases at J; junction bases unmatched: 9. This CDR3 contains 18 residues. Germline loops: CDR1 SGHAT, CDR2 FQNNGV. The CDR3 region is CASSLGGLAGGQKETQYF. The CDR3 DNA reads TGTGCCAGCAGCTTAGGAGGTCTAGCGGGGGGGCAAAAAGAGACCCAGTACTTC.

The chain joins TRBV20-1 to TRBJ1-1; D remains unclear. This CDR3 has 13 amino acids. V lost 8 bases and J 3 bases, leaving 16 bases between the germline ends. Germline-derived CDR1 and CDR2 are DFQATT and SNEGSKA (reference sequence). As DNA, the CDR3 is TGCAGTTCAAAAACGGATACTTACACTGAAGCTTTCTTT. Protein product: CSSKTDTYTEAFF.

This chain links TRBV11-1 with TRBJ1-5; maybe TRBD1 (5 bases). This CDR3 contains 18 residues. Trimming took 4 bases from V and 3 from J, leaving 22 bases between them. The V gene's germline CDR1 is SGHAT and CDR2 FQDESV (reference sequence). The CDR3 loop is CASSSYRGETGHNQPQHF. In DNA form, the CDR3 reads TGTGCCAGCAGCTCCTACCGAGGGGAGACGGGGCACAATCAGCCCCAGCATTTT.

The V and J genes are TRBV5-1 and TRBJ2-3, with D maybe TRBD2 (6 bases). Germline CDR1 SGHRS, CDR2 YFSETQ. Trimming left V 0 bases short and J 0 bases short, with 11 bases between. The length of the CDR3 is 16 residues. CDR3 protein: CASSLDGGPSTDTQYF. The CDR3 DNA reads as TGCGCCAGCAGCTTGGACGGGGGACCTAGCACAGATACGCAGTATTTT. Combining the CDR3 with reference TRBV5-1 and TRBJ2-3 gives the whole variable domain KAGVTQTPRYLIKTRGQQVTLSCSPISGHRSVSWYQQTPGQGLQFLFEYFSETQRNKGNFPGRFSGRQFSNSRSEMNVSTLELGDSALYLCASSLDGGPSTDTQYFGPGTRLTVL.

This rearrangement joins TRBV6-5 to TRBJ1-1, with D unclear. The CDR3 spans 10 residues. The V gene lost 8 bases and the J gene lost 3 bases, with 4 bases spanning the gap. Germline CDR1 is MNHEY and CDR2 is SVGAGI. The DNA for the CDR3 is TGTGCCAGCGGGTACACTGAAGCTTTCTTT. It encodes CASGYTEAFF.

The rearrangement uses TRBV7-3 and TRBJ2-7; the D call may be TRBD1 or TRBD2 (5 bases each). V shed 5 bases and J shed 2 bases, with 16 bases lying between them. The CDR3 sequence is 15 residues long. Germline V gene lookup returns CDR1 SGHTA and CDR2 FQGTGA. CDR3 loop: CASSLEPGPTYEQYF. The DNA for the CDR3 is TGTGCCAGCAGCCTGGAACCGGGGCCTACCTACGAGCAGTACTTC.

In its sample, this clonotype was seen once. DNA for the CDR3: TGTGCCAGCAGCGTGAGCGGGACAGGGTACACAGATACGCAGTATTTT. It specifies CASSVSGTGYTDTQYF. The chain employs TRBV9 and TRBJ2-3; 9 bases match TRBD1. V lost 2 bases and J lost 2; bases outside the gene matches: 6. CDR3 size: 16 residues. Per the germline V gene, CDR1 is SGDLS and CDR2 is YYNGEE.

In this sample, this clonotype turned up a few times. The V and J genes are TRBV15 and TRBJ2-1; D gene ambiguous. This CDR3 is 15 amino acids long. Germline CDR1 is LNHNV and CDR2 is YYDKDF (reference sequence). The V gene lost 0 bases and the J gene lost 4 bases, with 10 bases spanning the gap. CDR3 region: CATSRDLTVYNEQFF. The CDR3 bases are TGTGCCACCAGCAGAGATCTGACCGTGTACAATGAGCAGTTCTTC.

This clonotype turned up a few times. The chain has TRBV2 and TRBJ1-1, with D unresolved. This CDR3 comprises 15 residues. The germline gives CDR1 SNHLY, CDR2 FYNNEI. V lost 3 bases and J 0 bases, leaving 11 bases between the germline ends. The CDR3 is CASSDIKGLNTEAFF. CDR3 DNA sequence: TGTGCCAGCAGTGACATCAAGGGCCTGAACACTGAAGCTTTCTTT.

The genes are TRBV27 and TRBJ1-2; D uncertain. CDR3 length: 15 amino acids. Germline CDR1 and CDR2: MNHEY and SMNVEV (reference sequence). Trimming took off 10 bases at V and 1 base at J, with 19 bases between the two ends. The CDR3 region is CATRRAQNFNYGYTF. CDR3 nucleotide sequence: TGTGCCACCAGGAGGGCACAGAACTTTAACTATGGCTACACCTTC.

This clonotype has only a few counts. The CDR3 bases are TGTGCCAGCAGTGTCCTTGGGGGTACATTCGAGCAGTACTTC. It translates to CASSVLGGTFEQYF. The V and J genes are TRBV27 and TRBJ2-7; TRBD1 or TRBD2 may be the D gene (5 bases each). CDR1 and CDR2 from the germline V gene are MNHEY and SMNVEV (reference sequence). CDR3 length equals 14 residues. Trimming shortened V by 5 bases and J by 6 bases, and 17 bases separated the two germline ends.

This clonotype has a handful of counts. The CDR3: CASSRVHRGGTQYF. The CDR3 bases are TGTGCCAGCAGCCGGGTCCACAGAGGGGGGACTCAGTACTTC. The J gene is TRBJ2-5, the V gene TRBV7-2; the D gene could be TRBD1 or TRBD2 (6 bases each). The CDR3 is 14 amino acids. The germline V gene has CDR1 SGHTA and CDR2 FQGNSA. With 5 bases removed from V and 11 bases from J, the gap between germline ends came to 21 bases.

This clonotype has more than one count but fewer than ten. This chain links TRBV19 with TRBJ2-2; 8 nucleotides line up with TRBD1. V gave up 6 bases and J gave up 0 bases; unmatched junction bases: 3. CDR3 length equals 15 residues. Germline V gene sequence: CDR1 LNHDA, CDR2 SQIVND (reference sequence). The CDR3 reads CASSPTGANTGELFF. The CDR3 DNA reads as TGTGCCAGTAGCCCGACAGGGGCGAACACCGGGGAGCTGTTTTTT.

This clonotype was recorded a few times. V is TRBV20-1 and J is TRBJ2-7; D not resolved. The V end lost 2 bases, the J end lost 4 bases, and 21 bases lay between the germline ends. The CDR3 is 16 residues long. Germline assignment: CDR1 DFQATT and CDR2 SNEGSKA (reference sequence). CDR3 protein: CSARRIPVPVVYEQYF. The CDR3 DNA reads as TGCAGTGCTAGAAGGATCCCGGTACCGGTCGTGTACGAGCAGTACTTC.

In DNA, the CDR3 is TGCAGTGCTAGCGAGACAGGGAGGGTTAACACTGAAGCTTTCTTT. This translates into CSASETGRVNTEAFF. The chain couples TRBV20-1 to TRBJ1-1; 7 positions match TRBD1. J gave up 2 bases and V 3 bases, and 9 bases lay outside the gene matches. The CDR3 extends over 15 amino acids. Per the germline V gene, CDR1 is DFQATT and CDR2 is SNEGSKA (reference sequence).

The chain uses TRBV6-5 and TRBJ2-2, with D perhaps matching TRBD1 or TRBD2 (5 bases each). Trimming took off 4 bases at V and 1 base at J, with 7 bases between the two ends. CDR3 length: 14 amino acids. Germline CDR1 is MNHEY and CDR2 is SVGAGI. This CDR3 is CASSWGRNTGELFF. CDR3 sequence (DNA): TGTGCCAGCAGTTGGGGACGGAACACCGGGGAGCTGTTTTTT.

CDR3 residues: CSVPGLAGGRSYNEQFF. The CDR3 nucleotides read TGCAGCGTTCCGGGACTAGCGGGGGGACGCTCCTACAATGAGCAGTTCTTC. The chain carries TRBV29-1 and TRBJ2-1, with 15 bases identical to TRBD2. V lost 5 bases and J lost 0; bases outside the gene matches: 5. Germline V gene lookup returns CDR1 SQVTM and CDR2 ANQGSEA. The CDR3 loop spans 17 amino acids.

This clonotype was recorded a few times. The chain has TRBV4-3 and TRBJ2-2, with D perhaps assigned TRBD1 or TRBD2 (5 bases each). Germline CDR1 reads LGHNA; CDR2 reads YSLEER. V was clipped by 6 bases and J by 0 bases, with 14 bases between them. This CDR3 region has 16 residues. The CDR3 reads CASRKWGGPNTGELFF. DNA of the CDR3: TGCGCCAGCAGAAAATGGGGCGGGCCGAACACCGGGGAGCTGTTTTTT.

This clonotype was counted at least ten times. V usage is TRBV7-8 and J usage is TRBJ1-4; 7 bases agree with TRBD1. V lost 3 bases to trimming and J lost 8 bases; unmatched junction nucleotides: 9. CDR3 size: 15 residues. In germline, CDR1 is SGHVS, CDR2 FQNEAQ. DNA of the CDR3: TGTGCCAGCAGCTTGAAAAGGGGGCTAGGGGAAAAACTGTTTTTT. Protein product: CASSLKRGLGEKLFF.

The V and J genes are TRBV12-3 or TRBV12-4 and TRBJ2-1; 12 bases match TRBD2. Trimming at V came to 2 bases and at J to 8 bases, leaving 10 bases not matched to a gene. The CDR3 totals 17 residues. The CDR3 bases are TGTGCCAGCAGTTTACGGACTTCTAGCGGGGGGGCCCATGAGCAGTTCTTC. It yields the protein CASSLRTSSGGAHEQFF.

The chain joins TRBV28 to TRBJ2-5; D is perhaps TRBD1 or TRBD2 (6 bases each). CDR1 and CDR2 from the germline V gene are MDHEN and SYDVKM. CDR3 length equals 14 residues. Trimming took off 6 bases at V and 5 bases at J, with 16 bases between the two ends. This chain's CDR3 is CASSSFRGPETQYF. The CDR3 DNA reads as TGTGCCAGCAGCTCCTTCCGGGGGCCGGAGACCCAGTACTTC.

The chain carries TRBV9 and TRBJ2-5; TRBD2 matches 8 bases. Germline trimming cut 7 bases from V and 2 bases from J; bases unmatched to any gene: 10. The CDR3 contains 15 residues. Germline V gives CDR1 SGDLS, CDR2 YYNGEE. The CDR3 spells CASGGSGITQETQYF. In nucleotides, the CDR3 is TGTGCCAGCGGCGGTAGCGGGATCACTCAAGAGACCCAGTACTTC.

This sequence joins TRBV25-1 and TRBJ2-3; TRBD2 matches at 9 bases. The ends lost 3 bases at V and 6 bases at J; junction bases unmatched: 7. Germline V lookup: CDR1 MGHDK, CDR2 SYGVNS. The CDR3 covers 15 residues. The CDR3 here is CASSEHWRGGDTQYF. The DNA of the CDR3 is TGTGCCAGCAGTGAGCACTGGCGGGGGGGGGATACGCAGTATTTT.